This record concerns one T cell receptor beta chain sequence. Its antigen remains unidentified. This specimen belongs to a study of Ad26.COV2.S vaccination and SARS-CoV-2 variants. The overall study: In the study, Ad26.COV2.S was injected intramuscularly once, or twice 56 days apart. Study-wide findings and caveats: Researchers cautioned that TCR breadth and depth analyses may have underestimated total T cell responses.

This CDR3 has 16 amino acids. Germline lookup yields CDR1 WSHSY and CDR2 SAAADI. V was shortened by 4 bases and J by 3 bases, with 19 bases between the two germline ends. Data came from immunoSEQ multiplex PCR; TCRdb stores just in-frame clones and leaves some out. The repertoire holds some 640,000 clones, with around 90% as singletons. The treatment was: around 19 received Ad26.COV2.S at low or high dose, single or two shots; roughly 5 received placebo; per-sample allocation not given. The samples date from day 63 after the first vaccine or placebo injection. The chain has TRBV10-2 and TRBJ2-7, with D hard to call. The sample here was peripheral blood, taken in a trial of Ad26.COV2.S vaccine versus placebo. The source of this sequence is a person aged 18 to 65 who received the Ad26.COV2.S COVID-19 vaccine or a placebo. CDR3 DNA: TGCGCCAGCAGTGGTACACAGACGTCAGTCGGCTACGAGCAGTACTTC. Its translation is CASSGTQTSVGYEQYF.